Below, 27 T cell receptor beta chains from the same sample are listed, as sequenced in a study of OX40 agonist ivuxolimab in advanced cancers. Profiled with immunoSEQ multiplex PCR; TCRdb holds only in-frame clones, not every one. The sample lists roughly 65,000 clones; about 91% were seen once. The sample consisted of CD4+ or CD8+ T cells sorted from blood, taken in a trial of the OX40 agonist ivuxolimab. The receptor set was obtained from an adult with an advanced solid tumor such as melanoma, head and neck, liver or kidney cancer.

J is TRBJ1-3 and V is TRBV14; no reliable D call. V was shortened by 1 base and J by 0 bases, with 13 bases between the two germline ends. Germline CDR1 SGHDN, CDR2 FVKESK. This CDR3 comprises 17 residues. The CDR3 nucleotides read TGTGCCAGCAGCCAAGGTGGCAGGTTGTCCTCTGGAAACACCATATATTTT. This gives the protein CASSQGGRLSSGNTIYF.

The genes are TRBV7-3 and TRBJ2-2; 7 nucleotides agree with TRBD1. Unmatched junction bases numbered 1, after V lost 2 bases and J lost 1 base. From germline, CDR1 is SGHTA and CDR2 FQGTGA. This CDR3 region has 15 residues. The DNA of the CDR3 is TGTGCCAGCAGCTTAGGGACAGTGAACACCGGGGAGCTGTTTTTT. Its translation is CASSLGTVNTGELFF.

The chain recombines TRBV6-5 with TRBJ1-2; D gene ambiguous. The CDR3 loop spans 13 amino acids. In germline, CDR1 is MNHEY, CDR2 SVGAGI. Deletions cut 0 bases from V and 6 bases from J, with 8 bases between. The CDR3: CASSYSNAHGYTF. The CDR3, as DNA: TGTGCCAGCAGTTACTCAAACGCTCATGGCTACACCTTC.

This chain links TRBV7-3 with TRBJ2-7; 7 bases fit TRBD2. Germline V lookup: CDR1 SGHTA, CDR2 FQGTGA. Germline trimming cut 2 bases from V and 2 bases from J; bases unmatched to any gene: 0. The CDR3 is made up of 13 amino acids. The CDR3 here is CASSLAGAYEQYF. CDR3 sequence (DNA): TGTGCCAGCAGCTTAGCGGGGGCCTACGAGCAGTACTTC.

The rearrangement links TRBV19 to TRBJ1-6; TRBD1 agrees at 7 bases. Germline V gene data show CDR1 as LNHDA and CDR2 as SQIVND (reference sequence). After removal of 5 bases from V and 9 bases from J, the junction contained 13 bases not matched to a gene. There are 16 residues in the CDR3. The CDR3 loop is CASSPTGSRNGSPLHF. CDR3 nucleotide sequence: TGTGCCAGTAGTCCGACAGGGTCCCGAAATGGTTCACCCCTCCACTTT.

The chain joins TRBV15 to TRBJ1-2; 7 bases are shared with TRBD1. The V segment lost 4 bases and the J segment 5 bases; nucleotides outside the gene matches: 4. CDR3 length: 13 residues. Germline V CDR1 and CDR2: LNHNV, YYDKDF (reference sequence). The CDR3, as DNA: TGTGCCACCAGCAAATCCAGGGGGTATGGCTACACCTTC. Protein product: CATSKSRGYGYTF.

V usage is TRBV28 and J usage is TRBJ1-3, with D unclear. The CDR3 sequence is 14 residues long. Germline V gives CDR1 MDHEN, CDR2 SYDVKM. V was shortened by 7 bases and J by 0 bases, with 10 bases between the two germline ends. The CDR3 here is CASMDQSSGNTIYF. The CDR3 DNA is TGTGCCAGCATGGACCAGAGCTCTGGAAACACCATATATTTT.

The chain combines TRBV5-4 with TRBJ2-3; D possibly corresponds to TRBD1 (6 bases). Germline assignment: CDR1 SGHNT and CDR2 YYREEE (reference sequence). This CDR3 spans 15 amino acids. V was cut by 4 bases and J by 0 bases, with 12 bases left in between. The CDR3 spells CASSLGGPSTDTQYF. CDR3 sequence (DNA): TGTGCCAGCAGCCTAGGGGGACCTAGCACAGATACGCAGTATTTT.

The J gene is TRBJ2-2, the V gene TRBV15, with 7 bases fitting TRBD2. V shed 0 bases and J 4 bases; nucleotides not matched to a gene: 8. CDR3 length: 17 residues. Germline lookup yields CDR1 LNHNV and CDR2 YYDKDF (reference sequence). The CDR3 bases are TGTGCCACCAGCAGAGAGGGGGAAGCGGGGATCACCGGGGAGCTGTTTTTT. Amino acid sequence: CATSREGEAGITGELFF.

The chain carries TRBV5-1 and TRBJ2-5; D gene uncertain. Trimming left V 0 bases short and J 7 bases short, with 7 bases between. The CDR3 is 12 amino acids. The germline gives CDR1 SGHRS, CDR2 YFSETQ. The CDR3 DNA reads as TGCGCCAGCAGCTTGGAATCGGGGACCCAGTACTTC. It translates to CASSLESGTQYF.

The chain is built from TRBV7-9 and TRBJ1-1, with 7 bases fitting TRBD1. V was clipped by 3 bases and J by 1 base; unmatched bases: 2. Germline V gene data show CDR1 as SEHNR and CDR2 as FQNEAQ (reference sequence). The CDR3 is made up of 14 amino acids. The CDR3 sequence is CASSFGQENTEAFF. The CDR3 nucleotides are TGTGCCAGCAGCTTCGGACAGGAGAACACTGAAGCTTTCTTT.

J is TRBJ2-3 and V is TRBV9; D is ambiguous. Trimming left V 0 bases short and J 4 bases short, with 6 bases between. This CDR3 comprises 13 residues. Germline lookup yields CDR1 SGDLS and CDR2 YYNGEE. The CDR3 nucleotides read TGTGCCAGCAGCGTAGGGAGCCCAGATACGCAGTATTTT. Translation gives CASSVGSPDTQYF.

The DNA for the CDR3 is TGTGCCAGCAGTTCCATCTCCGGGACGCATGAGCAGTTCTTC. Its protein is CASSSISGTHEQFF. The V and J genes are TRBV28 and TRBJ2-1, with D perhaps being TRBD1 or TRBD2 (5 bases each). The CDR3 has 14 amino acids. V was shortened by 4 bases and J by 8 bases, with 15 bases between the two germline ends. CDR1 MDHEN and CDR2 SYDVKM come from the germline V gene. Variable domain in full (rest from reference TRBV28 and TRBJ2-1): DVKVTQSSRYLVKRTGEKVFLECVQDMDHENMFWYRQDPGLGLRLIYFSYDVKMKEKGDIPEGYSVSREKKERFSLILESASTNQTSMYLCASSSISGTHEQFFGPGTRLTVL.

The rearrangement joins TRBV5-6 to TRBJ1-2; no reliable D call. This CDR3 comprises 15 residues. The V gene's germline CDR1 is SGHDT and CDR2 YYEEEE. V was pared by 5 bases and J by 0 bases, with 14 bases between. CDR3 region: CASRVGYTSNYGYTF. The CDR3 DNA sequence: TGTGCCAGCAGAGTAGGCTACACATCTAACTATGGCTACACCTTC.

The rearrangement links TRBV7-2 to TRBJ2-3; D is unclear. With 5 bases removed from V and 5 bases from J, the gap between germline ends came to 11 bases. This CDR3 contains 13 residues. Germline V gene data show CDR1 as SGHTA and CDR2 as FQGNSA. CDR3 sequence (DNA): TGTGCCAGCAGCCCAGATATAAGAGATACGCAGTATTTT. It specifies CASSPDIRDTQYF. The whole variable domain, remainder taken from reference TRBV7-2 and TRBJ2-3, is GAGVSQSPSNKVTEKGKDVELRCDPISGHTALYWYRQSLGQGLEFLIYFQGNSAPDKSGLPSDRFSAERTGGSVSTLTIQRTQQEDSAVYLCASSPDIRDTQYFGPGTRLTVL.

This clone has only one observation. The chain has TRBV7-9 and TRBJ2-3; no firm D call. This CDR3 region has 14 residues. Per the germline V gene, CDR1 is SEHNR and CDR2 is FQNEAQ (reference sequence). The germline V and J ends were trimmed by 5 bases and 0 bases, with 9 bases remaining between them. As DNA, the CDR3 is TGTGCCAGCAGCCTCGGAACTAGCACAGATACGCAGTATTTT. Its translation is CASSLGTSTDTQYF.

The gene calls are TRBV5-6 and TRBJ1-2; no clear D. In germline, CDR1 is SGHDT, CDR2 YYEEEE. This CDR3 region has 13 residues. Trimming left V 0 bases short and J 4 bases short, with 7 bases between. CDR3 sequence: CASSLDTIYGYTF. Here the CDR3 DNA reads TGTGCCAGCAGCTTGGACACAATCTATGGCTACACCTTC.

The chain links TRBV10-3 to TRBJ1-6; maybe TRBD1 (5 bases). The germline V and J ends were trimmed by 6 bases and 0 bases, with 12 bases remaining between them. Germline values: CDR1 ENHRY, CDR2 SYGVKD. The length of the CDR3 is 16 residues. CDR3 region: CAIRRDVSSYNSPLHF. In nucleotides, the CDR3 is TGTGCCATCAGAAGGGACGTGAGCTCCTATAATTCACCCCTCCACTTT.

V usage is TRBV28 and J usage is TRBJ2-6, with D maybe TRBD2 (6 bases). This CDR3 region has 15 residues. V was trimmed by 7 bases and J by 3 bases, leaving 13 bases between them. Germline V lookup: CDR1 MDHEN, CDR2 SYDVKM. The CDR3 sequence: CASTSGGVGANVLTF. CDR3 sequence (DNA): TGTGCCAGCACCTCAGGAGGGGTTGGGGCCAACGTCCTGACTTTC.

The chain is built from TRBV11-3 and TRBJ2-2; TRBD1 might be the D (7 bases). The CDR3 is 18 residues long. Germline assignment: CDR1 SGHNT and CDR2 YENEEA. Trimming removed 2 bases at V and 4 bases at J, with 20 bases between. The CDR3 DNA is TGTGCCAGCAGCTTAAGTCAGGGGGGAACCACGAGCACCGGGGAGCTGTTTTTT. This codes for CASSLSQGGTTSTGELFF.

This clone was seen a handful of times. V and J are TRBV19 and TRBJ2-7; D is perhaps TRBD2 (6 bases). V lost 5 bases and J 5 bases, leaving 16 bases between the germline ends. Germline lookup yields CDR1 LNHDA and CDR2 SQIVND (reference sequence). The CDR3 extends over 14 amino acids. The CDR3 here is CASSAGRLVDEQYF. DNA of the CDR3: TGTGCCAGTAGTGCGGGACGGCTGGTGGACGAGCAGTACTTC.

The chain combines TRBV29-1 with TRBJ2-3; D perhaps matches TRBD1 (5 bases). CDR3 length: 13 residues. Per the germline V gene, CDR1 is SQVTM and CDR2 is ANQGSEA. V lost 4 bases and J 5 bases, leaving 13 bases between the germline ends. As DNA, the CDR3 is TGCAGCGTTGTTCGGCAGGGCGTAGATACGCAGTATTTT. It encodes CSVVRQGVDTQYF.

This sequence joins TRBV23-1 and TRBJ2-7; tentative D call: TRBD1 (5 bases). TRBV23-1 is identified as an open reading frame with a role that is uncertain. The CDR3 length is 17 residues. The V end was cut by 6 bases, the J end by 2 bases, with 23 bases between. The CDR3 region is CASRKSPDRRNTYEQYF. CDR3 DNA sequence: TGCGCCAGCAGAAAATCACCAGACAGACGAAATACCTACGAGCAGTACTTC.

The V gene is TRBV13, the J gene TRBJ2-4; 7 bases align to TRBD1. From germline, CDR1 is PRHDT and CDR2 FYEKMQ (reference sequence). The J segment lost 6 bases and the V segment lost 4 bases, leaving 6 bases of the junction unmatched. The CDR3 is 14 residues long. CDR3 region: CASSSRQGGNIQYF. The CDR3 DNA is TGTGCCAGCAGCTCCAGACAGGGTGGAAACATTCAGTACTTC. The full variable domain, completed using reference TRBV13 and TRBJ2-4, is AAGVIQSPRHLIKEKRETATLKCYPIPRHDTVYWYQQGPGQDPQFLISFYEKMQSDKGSIPDRFSAQQFSDYHSELNMSSLELGDSALYFCASSSRQGGNIQYFGAGTRLSVL.

The V call is TRBV7-6, the J call TRBJ2-2; unclear D gene. CDR3 length equals 14 residues. The germline CDR1 and CDR2 sequences are SGHVS and FNYEAQ. Trimming shortened V by 0 bases and J by 2 bases, and 4 bases separated the two germline ends. Here the CDR3 DNA reads TGTGCCAGCAGCTTAGCATTCAACACCGGGGAGCTGTTTTTT. It is translated as CASSLAFNTGELFF.

The chain joins TRBV18 to TRBJ1-1; D gene uncertain. The germline gives CDR1 KGHSH, CDR2 LQKENI. This CDR3 is 15 amino acids long. The V end lost 0 bases, the J end lost 1 base, and 9 bases lay between the germline ends. The DNA of the CDR3 is TGTGCCAGCTCACCACCTTACAGCCGGAACACTGAAGCTTTCTTT. Protein product: CASSPPYSRNTEAFF. The full variable domain, with the rest looked up from reference TRBV18 and TRBJ1-1, is NAGVMQNPRHLVRRRGQEARLRCSPMKGHSHVYWYRQLPEEGLKFMVYLQKENIIDESGMPKERFSAEFPKEGPSILRIQQVVRGDSAAYFCASSPPYSRNTEAFFGQGTRLTVV.

Notes on this clone: A read error may produce the germline difference seen at one junction end. This chain uses TRBV9 with TRBJ2-7, with D possibly being TRBD1 or TRBD2 (7 bases each). From germline, CDR1 is SGDLS and CDR2 YYNGEE. CDR3 length: 17 residues. CDR3 sequence reads: CASSVSHGGGGSHEQYF. The CDR3 DNA reads TGTGCCAGCAGCGTATCACACGGGGGAGGGGGCTCCCACGAGCAGTACTTC.